This T cell receptor (beta chain) is drawn from a study of cytomegalovirus exposure and HLA in healthy donors. Findings and limits, study-wide: Researchers reported in a later analysis that a missense DCLRE1C variant was tied to TCR beta V- and J-gene trimming.

The V gene's germline CDR1 is MNHNS and CDR2 SASEGT. The CDR3 totals 12 residues. Trimming cost V 10 bases and J 3 bases; bases outside gene matches: 5. PCR used 60 Vbeta primers and 13 Jbeta primers. The assay was immunoSEQ multiplex PCR, and TCRdb's table has in-frame clones only and misses some. The sample consists of roughly 80,000 clones, roughly two thirds of them appearing once. As to this clone: The antigen is undetermined.

The chain carries TRBV6-1 and TRBJ1-2; 7 nucleotides match TRBD1. Sequences were obtained from PBMCs. The sequence derives from a woman between 50 and 59 years old in good health and CMV-seropositive. This chain's CDR3 is CATRQGDYGYTF. The CDR3 nucleotides are TGTGCCACCAGACAGGGAGACTATGGCTACACCTTC.